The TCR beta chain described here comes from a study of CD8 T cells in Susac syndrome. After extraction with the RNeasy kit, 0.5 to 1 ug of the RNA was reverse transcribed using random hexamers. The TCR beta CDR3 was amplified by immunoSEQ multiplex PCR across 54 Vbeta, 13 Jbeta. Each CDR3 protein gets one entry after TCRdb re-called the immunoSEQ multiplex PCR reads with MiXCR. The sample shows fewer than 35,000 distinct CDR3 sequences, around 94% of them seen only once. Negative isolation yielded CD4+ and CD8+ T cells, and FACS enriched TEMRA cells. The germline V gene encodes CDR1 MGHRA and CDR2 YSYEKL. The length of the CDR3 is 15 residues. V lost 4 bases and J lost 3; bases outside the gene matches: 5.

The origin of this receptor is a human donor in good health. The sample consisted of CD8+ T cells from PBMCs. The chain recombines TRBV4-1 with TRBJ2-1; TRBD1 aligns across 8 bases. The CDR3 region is CASSPRQGNYNEQFF. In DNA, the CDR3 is TGCGCCAGCAGCCCAAGACAGGGGAACTACAATGAGCAGTTCTTC.